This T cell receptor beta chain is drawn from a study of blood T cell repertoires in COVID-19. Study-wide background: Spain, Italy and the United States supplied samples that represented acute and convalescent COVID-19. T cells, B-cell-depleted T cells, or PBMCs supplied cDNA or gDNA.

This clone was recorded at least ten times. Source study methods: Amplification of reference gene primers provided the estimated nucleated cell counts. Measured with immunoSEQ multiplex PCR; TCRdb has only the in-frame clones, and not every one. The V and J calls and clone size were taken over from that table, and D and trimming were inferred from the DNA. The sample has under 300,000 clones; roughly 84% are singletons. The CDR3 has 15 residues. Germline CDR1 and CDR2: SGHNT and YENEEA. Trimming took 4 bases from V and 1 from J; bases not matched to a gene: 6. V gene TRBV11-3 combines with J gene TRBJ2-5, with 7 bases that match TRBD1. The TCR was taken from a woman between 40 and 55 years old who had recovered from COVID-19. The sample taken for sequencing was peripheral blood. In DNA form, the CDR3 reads TGTGCCAGCAGCTATAGAGACAGGGTCCAAGAGACCCAGTACTTC. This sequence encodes CASSYRDRVQETQYF.